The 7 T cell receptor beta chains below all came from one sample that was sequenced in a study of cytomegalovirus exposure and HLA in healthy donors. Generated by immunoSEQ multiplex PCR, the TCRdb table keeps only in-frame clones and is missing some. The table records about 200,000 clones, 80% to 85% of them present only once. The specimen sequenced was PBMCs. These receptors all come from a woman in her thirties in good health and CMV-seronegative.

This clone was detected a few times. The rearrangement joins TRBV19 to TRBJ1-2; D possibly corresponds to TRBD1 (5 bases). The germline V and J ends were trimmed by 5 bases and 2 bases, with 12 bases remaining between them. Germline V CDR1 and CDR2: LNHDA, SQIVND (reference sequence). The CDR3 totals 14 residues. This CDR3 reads CASSALGPNYGYTF. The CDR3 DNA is TGTGCCAGTAGTGCTCTGGGGCCGAACTATGGCTACACCTTC.

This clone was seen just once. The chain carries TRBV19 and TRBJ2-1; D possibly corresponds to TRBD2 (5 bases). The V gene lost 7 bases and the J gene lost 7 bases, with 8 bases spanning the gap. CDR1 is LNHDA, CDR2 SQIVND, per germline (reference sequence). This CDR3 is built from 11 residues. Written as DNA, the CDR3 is TGTGCCAGTAAGGAGCGGAATGAGCAGTTCTTC. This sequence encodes CASKERNEQFF.

Here the CDR3 DNA reads TGTGCCAGCAGCTTGGATCTAGCGGGAGGTTCCTACGAGCAGTACTTC. Amino acids: CASSLDLAGGSYEQYF. The chain recombines TRBV5-4 with TRBJ2-7; 11 bases line up with TRBD2. Unmatched junction bases numbered 3, after V lost 0 bases and J lost 1 base. This CDR3 is 16 amino acids long. Germline V gene lookup returns CDR1 SGHNT and CDR2 YYREEE (reference sequence).

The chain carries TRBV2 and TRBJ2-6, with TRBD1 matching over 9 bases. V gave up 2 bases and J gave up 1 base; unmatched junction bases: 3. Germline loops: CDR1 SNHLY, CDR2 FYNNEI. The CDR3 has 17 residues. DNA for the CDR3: TGTGCCAGCAGTGAAAGGGGGACAGGGTCTGGGGCCAACGTCCTGACTTTC. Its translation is CASSERGTGSGANVLTF.

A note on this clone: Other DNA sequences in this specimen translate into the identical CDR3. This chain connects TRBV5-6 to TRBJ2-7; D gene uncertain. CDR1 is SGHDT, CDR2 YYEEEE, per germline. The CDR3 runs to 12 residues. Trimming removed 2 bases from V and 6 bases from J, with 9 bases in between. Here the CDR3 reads CASSLVAGEQYF. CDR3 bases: TGTGCCAGCAGCTTAGTAGCCGGCGAGCAGTACTTC.

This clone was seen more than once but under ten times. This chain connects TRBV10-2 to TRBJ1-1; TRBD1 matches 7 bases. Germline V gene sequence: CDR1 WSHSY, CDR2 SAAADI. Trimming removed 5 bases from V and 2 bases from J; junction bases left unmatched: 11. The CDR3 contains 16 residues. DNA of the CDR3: TGCGCCAGCAGTAGTAGGGGACAGCGATCCAACACTGAAGCTTTCTTT. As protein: CASSSRGQRSNTEAFF.

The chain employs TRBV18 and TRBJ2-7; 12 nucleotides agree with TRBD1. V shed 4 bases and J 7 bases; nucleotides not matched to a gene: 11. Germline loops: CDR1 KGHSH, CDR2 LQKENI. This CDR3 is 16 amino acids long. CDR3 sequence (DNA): TGTGCCAGCTCACACCAAGGCGGGACAGGGGGCGTGGAGCAGTACTTC. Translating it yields CASSHQGGTGGVEQYF.